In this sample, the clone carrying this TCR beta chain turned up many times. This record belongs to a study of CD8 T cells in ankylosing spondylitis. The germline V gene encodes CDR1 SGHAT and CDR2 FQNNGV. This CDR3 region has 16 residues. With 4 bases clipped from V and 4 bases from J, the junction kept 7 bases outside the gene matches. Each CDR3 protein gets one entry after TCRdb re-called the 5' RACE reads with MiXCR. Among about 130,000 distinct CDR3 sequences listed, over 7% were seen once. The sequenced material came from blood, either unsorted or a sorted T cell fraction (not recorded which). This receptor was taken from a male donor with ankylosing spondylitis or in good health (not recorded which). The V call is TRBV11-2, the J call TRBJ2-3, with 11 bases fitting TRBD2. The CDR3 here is CASSYTSGSRADTQYF. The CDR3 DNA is TGTGCCAGCAGCTATACTAGCGGGAGTCGTGCAGATACGCAGTATTTT.